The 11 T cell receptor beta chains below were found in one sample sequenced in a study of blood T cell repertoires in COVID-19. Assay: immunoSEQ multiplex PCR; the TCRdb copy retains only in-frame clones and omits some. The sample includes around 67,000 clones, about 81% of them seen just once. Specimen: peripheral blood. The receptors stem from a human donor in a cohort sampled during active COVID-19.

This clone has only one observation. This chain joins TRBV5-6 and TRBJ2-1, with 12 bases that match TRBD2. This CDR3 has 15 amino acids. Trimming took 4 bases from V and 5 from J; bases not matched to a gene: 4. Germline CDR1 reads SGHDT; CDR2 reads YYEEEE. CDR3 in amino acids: CASSLAGGPNNEQFF. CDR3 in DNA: TGTGCCAGCAGCCTAGCGGGAGGGCCGAACAATGAGCAGTTCTTC.

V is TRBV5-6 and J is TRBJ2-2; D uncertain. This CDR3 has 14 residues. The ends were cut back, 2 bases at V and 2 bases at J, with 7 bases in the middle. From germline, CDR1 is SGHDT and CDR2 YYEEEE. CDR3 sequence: CASSFSVNTGELFF. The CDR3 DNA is TGTGCCAGCAGCTTCTCTGTCAACACCGGGGAGCTGTTTTTT.

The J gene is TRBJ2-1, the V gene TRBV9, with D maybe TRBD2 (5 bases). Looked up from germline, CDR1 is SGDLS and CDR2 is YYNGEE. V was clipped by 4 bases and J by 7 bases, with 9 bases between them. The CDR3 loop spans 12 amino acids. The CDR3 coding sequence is TGTGCCAGCAGCATTAGCGTAAATGAGCAGTTCTTC. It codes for CASSISVNEQFF.

The CDR3, as DNA: TGTGCCACCAGTGATTTCAAGGGACAGGGGGTCAATGAGCAGTTCTTC. Translation gives CATSDFKGQGVNEQFF. V gene TRBV24-1 combines with J gene TRBJ2-1, with 11 bases aligning to TRBD1. With 1 base clipped from V and 6 bases from J, the junction kept 4 bases outside the gene matches. This CDR3 is 16 amino acids long. CDR1 and CDR2 (germline): KGHDR, SFDVKD.

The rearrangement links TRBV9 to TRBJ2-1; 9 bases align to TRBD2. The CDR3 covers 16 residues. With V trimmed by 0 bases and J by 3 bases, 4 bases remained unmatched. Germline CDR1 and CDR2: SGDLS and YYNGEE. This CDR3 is CASSVGGSGSYNEQFF. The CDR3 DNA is TGTGCCAGCAGCGTAGGGGGTAGCGGGAGCTACAATGAGCAGTTCTTC.

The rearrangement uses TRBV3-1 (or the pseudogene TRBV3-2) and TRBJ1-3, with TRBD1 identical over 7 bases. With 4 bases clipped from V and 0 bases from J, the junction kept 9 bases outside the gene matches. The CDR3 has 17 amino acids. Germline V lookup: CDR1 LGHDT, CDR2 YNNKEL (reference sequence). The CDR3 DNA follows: TGTGCCAGCAGCCTTACGTTTCGGGACAGCTCTGGAAACACCATATATTTT. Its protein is CASSLTFRDSSGNTIYF.

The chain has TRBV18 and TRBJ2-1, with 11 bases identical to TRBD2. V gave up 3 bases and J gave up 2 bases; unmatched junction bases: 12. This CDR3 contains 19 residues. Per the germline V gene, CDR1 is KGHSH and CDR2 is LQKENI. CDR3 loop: CASSPLAGGPSITYNEQFF. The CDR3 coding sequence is TGTGCCAGCTCACCGTTAGCGGGAGGGCCGAGTATCACCTACAATGAGCAGTTCTTC.

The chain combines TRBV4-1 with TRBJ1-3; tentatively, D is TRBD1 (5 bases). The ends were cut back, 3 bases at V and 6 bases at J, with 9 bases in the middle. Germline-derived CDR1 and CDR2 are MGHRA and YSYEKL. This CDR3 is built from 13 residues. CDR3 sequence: CASSQSGLNTIYF. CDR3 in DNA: TGCGCCAGCAGCCAGTCAGGGTTAAACACCATATATTTT.

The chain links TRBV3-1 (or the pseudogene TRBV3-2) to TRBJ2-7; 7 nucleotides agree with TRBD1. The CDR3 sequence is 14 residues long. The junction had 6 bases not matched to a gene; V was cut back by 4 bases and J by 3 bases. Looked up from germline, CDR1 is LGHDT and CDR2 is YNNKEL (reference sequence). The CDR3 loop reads CASSREQGNYEQYF. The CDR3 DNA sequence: TGTGCCAGCAGCCGCGAACAGGGGAACTACGAGCAGTACTTC.

The CDR3 DNA is TGTGCCAGCAGTTTGATGGAGTCACGGGACACGCCATACAATGAGCAGTTCTTC. This encodes CASSLMESRDTPYNEQFF. V usage is TRBV27 and J usage is TRBJ2-1, with D possibly TRBD1 on 6 matching bases. The CDR3 length is 18 residues. V lost 3 bases and J lost 4, with 22 bases in between. Germline CDR1 is MNHEY and CDR2 is SMNVEV (reference sequence).

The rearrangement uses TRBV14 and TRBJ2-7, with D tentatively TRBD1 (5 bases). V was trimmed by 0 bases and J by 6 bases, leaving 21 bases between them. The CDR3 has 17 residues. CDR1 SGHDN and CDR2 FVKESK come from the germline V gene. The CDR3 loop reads CASSQDTGLPGSAEQYF. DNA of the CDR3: TGTGCCAGCAGCCAAGATACGGGTCTGCCAGGGTCGGCCGAGCAGTACTTC.